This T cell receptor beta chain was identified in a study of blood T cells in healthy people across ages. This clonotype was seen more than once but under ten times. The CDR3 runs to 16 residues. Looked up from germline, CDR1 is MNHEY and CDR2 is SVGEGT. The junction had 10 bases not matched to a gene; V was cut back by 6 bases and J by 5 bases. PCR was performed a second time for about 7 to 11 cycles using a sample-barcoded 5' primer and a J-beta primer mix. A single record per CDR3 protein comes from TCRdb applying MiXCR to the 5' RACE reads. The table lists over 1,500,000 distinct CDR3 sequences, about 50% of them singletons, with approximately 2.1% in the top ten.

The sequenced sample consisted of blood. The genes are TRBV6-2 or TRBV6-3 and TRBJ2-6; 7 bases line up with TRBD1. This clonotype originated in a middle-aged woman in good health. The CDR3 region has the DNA TGTGCCAGCAGCCCGCTAGACAGGGTTTGGGCCAACGTCCTGACTTTC. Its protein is CASSPLDRVWANVLTF.